These T cell receptor beta chains were read from a single sample in a study of T cell repertoires in cytomegalovirus infection. These TCRs are of unknown antigen specificity. TCRdb reanalysed the reads using MiXCR and keeps one entry per CDR3 protein. The data show 450,000 to 650,000 distinct CDR3 sequences, with around two fifths seen just once and 40% to 60% held by the top ten. Sequencing was performed on cultured PBMCs, taken from culture after CMV antigen stimulation. The origin of the receptors is a human donor in good health (CMV status not recorded). Some clones in this sample may be carry-over from other donors' samples. The CDR3 runs from the conserved cysteine through the conserved F or W. D genes are given only for firm matches. For some rows the clone size is stated as once, few or many, or as a class when expanded; others skip it.

clone size: .; V gene: TRBV20-1; D gene: .; J gene: TRBJ2-2; CDR3 protein: CSARQDTGELFF; CDR3 DNA: TGCAGTGCCAGACAAGACACCGGGGAGCTGTTTTTT
clone size: few; V gene: TRBV4-1; D gene: TRBD2; J gene: TRBJ2-2; CDR3 protein: CASSQEGAGASGELFF; CDR3 DNA: TGCGCCAGCAGCCAAGAAGGGGCGGGAGCGTCCGGGGAGCTGTTTTTT
clone size: few; V gene: TRBV12-3/TRBV12-4; D gene: .; J gene: TRBJ1-1; CDR3 protein: CASRRGRVTEAFF; CDR3 DNA: TGTGCCAGCAGGAGAGGGAGGGTCACTGAAGCTTTCTTT
clone size: .; V gene: TRBV12-5; D gene: .; J gene: TRBJ1-3; CDR3 protein: CASGFGEFGNTIYF; CDR3 DNA: TGTGCTAGTGGTTTCGGGGAGTTTGGAAACACCATATATTTT
clone size: .; V gene: TRBV19; D gene: TRBD2; J gene: TRBJ2-1; CDR3 protein: CASSILAGGYEQFF; CDR3 DNA: TGTGCCAGTAGTATCCTAGCGGGAGGTTATGAGCAGTTCTTC
clone size: .; V gene: TRBV6-1; D gene: TRBD1; J gene: TRBJ1-5; CDR3 protein: CASSHGAGTGRFGSNQPQHF; CDR3 DNA: TGTGCCAGCAGTCACGGGGCCGGGACAGGGAGATTCGGGAGCAATCAGCCCCAGCATTTT
clone size: .; V gene: TRBV6-1; D gene: .; J gene: TRBJ1-1; CDR3 protein: CASRDDSMNTEAFF; CDR3 DNA: TGTGCCAGCAGGGATGACAGCATGAACACTGAAGCTTTCTTT
clone size: .; V gene: TRBV11-2; D gene: .; J gene: TRBJ2-1; CDR3 protein: CASSLLVGYNEQFF; CDR3 DNA: TGTGCCAGCAGCCTTCTTGTTGGCTACAATGAGCAGTTCTTC
clone size: .; V gene: TRBV7-2; D gene: .; J gene: TRBJ1-2; CDR3 protein: CASSPRWGSGYTF; CDR3 DNA: TGTGCCAGCAGCCCAAGATGGGGCTCTGGCTACACCTTC
clone size: many; V gene: TRBV7-2; D gene: TRBD2; J gene: TRBJ2-3; CDR3 protein: CASSLSGRADTDTQYF; CDR3 DNA: TGTGCCAGCAGCTTAAGCGGGAGGGCCGACACAGATACGCAGTATTTT
clone size: .; V gene: TRBV20-1; D gene: .; J gene: TRBJ1-1; CDR3 protein: CSASPRVARRNTEAFF; CDR3 DNA: TGCAGTGCTAGCCCGAGGGTTGCAAGGAGGAACACTGAAGCTTTCTTT
clone size: many; V gene: TRBV7-2; D gene: .; J gene: TRBJ2-7; CDR3 protein: CASSLLFNDHYEQYF; CDR3 DNA: TGTGCCAGCAGCTTGCTGTTTAACGACCACTACGAGCAGTACTTC
clone size: .; V gene: TRBV5-1; D gene: TRBD1; J gene: TRBJ2-2; CDR3 protein: CASSTDRLTGELFF; CDR3 DNA: TGCGCCAGCAGCACGGACAGGCTCACCGGGGAGCTGTTTTTT